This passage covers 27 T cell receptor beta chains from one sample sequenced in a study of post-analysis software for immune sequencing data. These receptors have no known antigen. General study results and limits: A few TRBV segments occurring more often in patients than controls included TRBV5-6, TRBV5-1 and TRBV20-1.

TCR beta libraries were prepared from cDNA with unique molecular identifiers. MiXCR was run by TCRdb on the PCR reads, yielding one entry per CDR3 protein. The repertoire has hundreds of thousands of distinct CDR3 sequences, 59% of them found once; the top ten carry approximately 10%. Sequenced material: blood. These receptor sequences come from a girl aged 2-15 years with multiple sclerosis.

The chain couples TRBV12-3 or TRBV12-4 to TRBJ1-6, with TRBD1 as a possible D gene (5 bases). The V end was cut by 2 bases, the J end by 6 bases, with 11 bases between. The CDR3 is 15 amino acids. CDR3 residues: CASSLTAGGNSPLHF. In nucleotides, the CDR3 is TGTGCCAGCAGTTTAACCGCCGGGGGTAATTCACCCCTCCACTTT.

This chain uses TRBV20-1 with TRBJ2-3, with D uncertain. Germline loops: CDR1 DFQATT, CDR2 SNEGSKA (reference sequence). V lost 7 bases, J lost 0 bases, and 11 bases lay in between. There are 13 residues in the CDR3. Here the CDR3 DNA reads TGCAGTGTAAAATTGGGAAGCACAGATACGCAGTATTTT. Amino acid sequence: CSVKLGSTDTQYF.

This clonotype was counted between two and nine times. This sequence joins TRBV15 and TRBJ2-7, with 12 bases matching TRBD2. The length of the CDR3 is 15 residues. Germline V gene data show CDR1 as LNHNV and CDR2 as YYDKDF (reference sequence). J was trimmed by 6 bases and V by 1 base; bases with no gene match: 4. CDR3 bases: TGTGCCACCAGCAGAGGACTAGCGGGAGTTGGCGAGCAGTACTTC. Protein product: CATSRGLAGVGEQYF.

CDR3 in DNA: TGCAGTGCTAGAGACCCGAGGGATTCCTATGGCTACACCTTC. Protein product: CSARDPRDSYGYTF. V usage is TRBV20-1 and J usage is TRBJ1-2, with D unresolved. V was pared by 0 bases and J by 4 bases, with 12 bases between. CDR1 DFQATT and CDR2 SNEGSKA come from the germline V gene (reference sequence). The CDR3 length is 14 residues.

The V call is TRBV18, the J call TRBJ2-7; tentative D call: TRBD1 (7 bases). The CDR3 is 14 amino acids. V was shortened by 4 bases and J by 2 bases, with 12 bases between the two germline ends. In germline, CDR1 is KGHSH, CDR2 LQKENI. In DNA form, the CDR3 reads TGTGCCAGCTCACACGCGGGGACAGCCTACGAGCAGTACTTC. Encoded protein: CASSHAGTAYEQYF. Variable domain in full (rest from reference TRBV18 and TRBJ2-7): NAGVMQNPRHLVRRRGQEARLRCSPMKGHSHVYWYRQLPEEGLKFMVYLQKENIIDESGMPKERFSAEFPKEGPSILRIQQVVRGDSAAYFCASSHAGTAYEQYFGPGTRLTVT.

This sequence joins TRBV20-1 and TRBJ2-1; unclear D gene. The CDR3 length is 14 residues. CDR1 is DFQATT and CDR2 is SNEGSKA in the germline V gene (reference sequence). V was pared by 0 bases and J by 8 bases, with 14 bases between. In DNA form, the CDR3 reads TGCAGTGCTAGAGACGGCCGCCCCCCAGATGAGCAGTTCTTC. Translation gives CSARDGRPPDEQFF.

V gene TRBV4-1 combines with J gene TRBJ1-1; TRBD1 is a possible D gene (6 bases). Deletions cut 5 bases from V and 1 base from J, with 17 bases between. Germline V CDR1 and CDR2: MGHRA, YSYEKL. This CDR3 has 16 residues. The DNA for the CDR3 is TGCGCCAGCAGCGCGCATCCGGGACAAACGAACACTGAAGCTTTCTTT. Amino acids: CASSAHPGQTNTEAFF.

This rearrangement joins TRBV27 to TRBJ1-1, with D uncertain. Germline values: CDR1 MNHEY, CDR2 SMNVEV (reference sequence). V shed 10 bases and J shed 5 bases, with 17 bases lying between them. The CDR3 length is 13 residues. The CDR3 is CAIRRGGGTEAFF. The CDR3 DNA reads TGTGCCATCAGGAGAGGTGGAGGGACTGAAGCTTTCTTT.

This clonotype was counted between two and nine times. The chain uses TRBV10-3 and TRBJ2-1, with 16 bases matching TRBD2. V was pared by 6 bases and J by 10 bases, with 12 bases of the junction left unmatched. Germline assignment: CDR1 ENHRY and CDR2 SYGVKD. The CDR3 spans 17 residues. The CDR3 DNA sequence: TGTGCCATCAGCAGCTTCGGGACTAGCGGGAGGGCCAGCGAGCAGTTCTTC. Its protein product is CAISSFGTSGRASEQFF.

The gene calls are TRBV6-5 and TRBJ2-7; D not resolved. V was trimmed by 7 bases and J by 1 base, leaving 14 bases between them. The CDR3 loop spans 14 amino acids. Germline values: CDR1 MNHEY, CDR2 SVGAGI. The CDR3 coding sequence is TGTGCCAGCAAGGTGGGCAGCGAATCCTACGAGCAGTACTTC. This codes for CASKVGSESYEQYF.

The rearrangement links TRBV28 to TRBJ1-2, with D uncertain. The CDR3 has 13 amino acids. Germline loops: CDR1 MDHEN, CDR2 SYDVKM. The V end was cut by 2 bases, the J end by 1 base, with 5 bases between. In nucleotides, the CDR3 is TGTGCCAGCAGTTTAAGCCGTAACTATGGCTACACCTTC. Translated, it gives CASSLSRNYGYTF.

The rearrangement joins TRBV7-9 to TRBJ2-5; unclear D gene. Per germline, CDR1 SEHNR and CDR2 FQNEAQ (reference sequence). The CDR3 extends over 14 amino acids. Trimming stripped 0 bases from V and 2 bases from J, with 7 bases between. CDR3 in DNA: TGTGCCAGCAGCTTAGCCCTGATTCAAGAGACCCAGTACTTC. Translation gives CASSLALIQETQYF.

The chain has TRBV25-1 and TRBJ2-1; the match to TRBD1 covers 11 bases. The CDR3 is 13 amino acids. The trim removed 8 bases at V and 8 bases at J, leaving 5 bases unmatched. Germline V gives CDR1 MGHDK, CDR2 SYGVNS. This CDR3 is CASGQGAGYEQFF. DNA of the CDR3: TGTGCCAGCGGACAGGGGGCTGGCTATGAGCAGTTCTTC. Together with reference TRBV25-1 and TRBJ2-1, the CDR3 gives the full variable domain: EADIYQTPRYLVIGTGKKITLECSQTMGHDKMYWYQQDPGMELHLIHYSYGVNSTEKGDLSSESTVSRIRTEHFPLTLESARPSHTSQYLCASGQGAGYEQFFGPGTRLTVL.

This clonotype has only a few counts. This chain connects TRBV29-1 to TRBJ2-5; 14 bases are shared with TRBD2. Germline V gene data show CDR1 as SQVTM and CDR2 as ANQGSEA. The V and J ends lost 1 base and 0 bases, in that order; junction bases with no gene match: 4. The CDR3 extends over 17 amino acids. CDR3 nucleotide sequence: TGCAGCGTTGAAGCCGGGACTAGCGGGGGATACCAAGAGACCCAGTACTTC. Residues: CSVEAGTSGGYQETQYF.

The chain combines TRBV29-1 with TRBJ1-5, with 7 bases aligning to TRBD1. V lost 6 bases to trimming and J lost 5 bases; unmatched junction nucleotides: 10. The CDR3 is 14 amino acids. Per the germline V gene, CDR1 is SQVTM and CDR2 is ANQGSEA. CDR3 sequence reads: CSVKGGSSDQPQHF. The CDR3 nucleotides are TGCAGCGTGAAAGGGGGCTCGAGCGATCAGCCCCAGCATTTT.

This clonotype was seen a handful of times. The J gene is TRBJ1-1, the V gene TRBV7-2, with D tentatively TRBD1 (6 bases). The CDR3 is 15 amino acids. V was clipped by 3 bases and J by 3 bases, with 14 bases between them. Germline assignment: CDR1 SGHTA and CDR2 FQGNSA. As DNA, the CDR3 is TGTGCCAGCAGCTTCCGACAAGGGGGGGACACTGAAGCTTTCTTT. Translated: CASSFRQGGDTEAFF.

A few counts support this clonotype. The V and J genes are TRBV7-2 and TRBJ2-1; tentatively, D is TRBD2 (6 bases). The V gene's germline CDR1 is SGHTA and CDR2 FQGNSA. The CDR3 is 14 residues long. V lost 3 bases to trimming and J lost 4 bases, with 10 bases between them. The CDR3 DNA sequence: TGTGCCAGCAGCTTGGGCGGGGAGTACAATGAGCAGTTCTTC. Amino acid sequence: CASSLGGEYNEQFF.

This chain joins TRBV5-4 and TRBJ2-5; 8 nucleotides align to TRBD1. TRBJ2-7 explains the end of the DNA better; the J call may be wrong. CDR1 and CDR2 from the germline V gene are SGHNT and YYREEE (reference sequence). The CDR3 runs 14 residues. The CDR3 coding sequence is TGTGCCAGCAGATATGGACAGGGTAACTACGAGCAGTACTTC. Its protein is CASRYGQGNYEQYF.

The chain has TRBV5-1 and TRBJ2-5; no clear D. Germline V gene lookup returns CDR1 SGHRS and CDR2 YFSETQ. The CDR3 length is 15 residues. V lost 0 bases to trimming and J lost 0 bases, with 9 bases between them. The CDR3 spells CASSLEWPYQETQYF. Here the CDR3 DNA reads TGCGCCAGCAGCTTGGAGTGGCCGTACCAAGAGACCCAGTACTTC.

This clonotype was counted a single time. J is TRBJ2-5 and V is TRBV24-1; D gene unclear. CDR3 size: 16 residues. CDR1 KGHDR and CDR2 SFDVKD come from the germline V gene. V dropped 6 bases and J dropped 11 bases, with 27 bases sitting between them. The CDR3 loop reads CATSQSRDRGNNEQYF. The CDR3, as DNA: TGTGCCACCAGTCAGTCCCGAGACCGCGGAAACAATGAGCAGTACTTC.

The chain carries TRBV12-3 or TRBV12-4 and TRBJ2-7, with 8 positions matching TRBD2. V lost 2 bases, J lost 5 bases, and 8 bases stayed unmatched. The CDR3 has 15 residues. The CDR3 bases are TGTGCCAGCAGTTTACCGAGCGGGAGTTCGGACGAGCAGTACTTC. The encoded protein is CASSLPSGSSDEQYF.

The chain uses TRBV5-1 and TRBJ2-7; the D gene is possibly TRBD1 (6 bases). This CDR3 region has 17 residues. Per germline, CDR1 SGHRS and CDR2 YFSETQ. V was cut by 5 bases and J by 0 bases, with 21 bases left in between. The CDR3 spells CASRRFFQQGSSYEQYF. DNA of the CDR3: TGCGCCAGCAGGCGTTTCTTTCAACAGGGAAGCTCCTACGAGCAGTACTTC.

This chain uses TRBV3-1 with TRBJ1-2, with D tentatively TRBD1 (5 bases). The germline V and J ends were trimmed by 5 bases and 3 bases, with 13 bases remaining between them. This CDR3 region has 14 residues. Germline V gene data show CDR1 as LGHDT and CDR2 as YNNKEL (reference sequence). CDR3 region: CASSNQGFHYGYTF. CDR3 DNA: TGTGCCAGCAGCAATCAGGGTTTCCACTATGGCTACACCTTC.

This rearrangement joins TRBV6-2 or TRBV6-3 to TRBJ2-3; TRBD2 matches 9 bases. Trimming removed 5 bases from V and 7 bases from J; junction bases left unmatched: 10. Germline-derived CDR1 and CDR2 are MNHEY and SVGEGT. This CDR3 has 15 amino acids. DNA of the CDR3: TGTGCCAGCAGTCCTATAGCGGGAGAACGCAATACGCAGTATTTT. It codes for CASSPIAGERNTQYF.

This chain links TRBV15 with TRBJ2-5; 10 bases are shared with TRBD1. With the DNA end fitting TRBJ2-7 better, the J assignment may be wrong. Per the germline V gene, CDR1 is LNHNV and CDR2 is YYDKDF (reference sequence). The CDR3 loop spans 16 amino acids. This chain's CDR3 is CATSRIPGQGTYEQYF. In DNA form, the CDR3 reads TGTGCCACTAGCCGGATCCCGGGACAGGGGACCTACGAGCAGTACTTC.

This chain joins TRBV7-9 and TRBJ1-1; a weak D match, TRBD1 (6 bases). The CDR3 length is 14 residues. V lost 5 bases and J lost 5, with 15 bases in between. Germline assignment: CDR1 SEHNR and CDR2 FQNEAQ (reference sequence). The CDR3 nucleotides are TGTGCCAGCAGCCCTAGCATCAGGGGTACTGAAGCTTTCTTT. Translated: CASSPSIRGTEAFF. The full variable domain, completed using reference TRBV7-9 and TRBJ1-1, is DTGVSQNPRHKITKRGQNVTFRCDPISEHNRLYWYRQTLGQGPEFLTYFQNEAQLEKSRLLSDRFSAERPKGSFSTLEIQRTEQGDSAMYLCASSPSIRGTEAFFGQGTRLTVV.

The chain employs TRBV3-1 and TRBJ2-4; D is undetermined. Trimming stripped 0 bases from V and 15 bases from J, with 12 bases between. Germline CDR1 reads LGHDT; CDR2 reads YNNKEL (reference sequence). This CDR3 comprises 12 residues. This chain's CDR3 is CASSQDNPPGYF. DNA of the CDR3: TGTGCCAGCAGCCAAGATAACCCTCCAGGGTACTTC.